These 10 T cell receptor beta chains came from one sample sequenced in a study of PD-L1 blockade in urothelial cancer. The time point: pretreatment peripheral blood. Sequencing was performed with immunoSEQ multiplex PCR; in TCRdb, only in-frame clones are kept and a portion is missing. The sample lists around 70,000 clones; about nine tenths were seen once. This sample comprised PBMCs, obtained around atezolizumab (anti-PD-L1) treatment. The source is a man aged 70 or older with urothelial cancer.

The chain uses TRBV11-1 and TRBJ2-1; D is ambiguous. The V gene lost 3 bases and the J gene lost 8 bases, with 17 bases spanning the gap. In germline, CDR1 is SGHAT, CDR2 FQDESV (reference sequence). The CDR3 is 15 amino acids. The CDR3 reads CASSFSHPLVDEQFF. DNA for the CDR3: TGTGCCAGCAGCTTCTCCCATCCCCTCGTAGATGAGCAGTTCTTC.

The genes are TRBV28 and TRBJ2-6; a weak D match, TRBD1 (5 bases). The length of the CDR3 is 19 residues. Trimming took 5 bases from V and 1 from J, leaving 21 bases between them. From germline, CDR1 is MDHEN and CDR2 SYDVKM. The CDR3 region is CASSDLLGQGPSGANVLTF. As DNA, the CDR3 is TGTGCCAGCAGTGACCTCCTGGGGCAGGGTCCTTCTGGGGCCAACGTCCTGACTTTC.

This chain joins TRBV9 and TRBJ1-5, with a tentative D call TRBD1 (6 bases). The CDR3 is 15 amino acids. Germline V gives CDR1 SGDLS, CDR2 YYNGEE. The V end was cut by 0 bases, the J end by 1 base, with 8 bases between. The DNA for the CDR3 is TGTGCCAGCAGCGTAGCAGGGGACAGCAATCAGCCCCAGCATTTT. This sequence encodes CASSVAGDSNQPQHF.

The chain uses TRBV7-6 and TRBJ2-2; 13 nucleotides match TRBD2. With V trimmed by 5 bases and J by 7 bases, 16 bases remained unmatched. Germline V gives CDR1 SGHVS, CDR2 FNYEAQ. This CDR3 spans 19 amino acids. In DNA form, the CDR3 reads TGTGCCAGCAGCCTGGCCCGGACTAGCGGGAGCGGTCATATCGGGGAGCTGTTTTTT. Its protein product is CASSLARTSGSGHIGELFF.

The genes are TRBV28 and TRBJ1-1; 8 positions agree with TRBD1. The V gene's germline CDR1 is MDHEN and CDR2 SYDVKM. Losses at the gene ends were 4 bases for V and 4 bases for J; bases not matched to a gene: 8. The CDR3 spans 15 residues. DNA for the CDR3: TGTGCCAGCAGTTCCCGAGGACAGGGTCCCACTGAAGCTTTCTTT. Protein: CASSSRGQGPTEAFF.

This rearrangement joins TRBV9 to TRBJ2-7; TRBD2 aligns across 9 bases. The CDR3 covers 12 residues. Germline CDR1 and CDR2: SGDLS and YYNGEE. Trimming cost V 10 bases and J 3 bases; bases outside gene matches: 5. This CDR3 is CAWGLADYEQYF. In DNA form, the CDR3 reads TGTGCCTGGGGACTAGCAGACTACGAGCAGTACTTC.

This rearrangement joins TRBV19 to TRBJ1-5, with TRBD1 as a possible D gene (5 bases). Germline loops: CDR1 LNHDA, CDR2 SQIVND (reference sequence). There are 18 residues in the CDR3. Trimming left V 2 bases short and J 2 bases short, with 19 bases between. CDR3 nucleotide sequence: TGTGCCAGTAGTATAAGGGGCTCGACCGGAGGGGGCAATCAGCCCCAGCATTTT. Translated: CASSIRGSTGGGNQPQHF.

The CDR3 region is CASSLAGTQLQFF. The CDR3 DNA is TGCGCCAGCAGCTTGGCGGGGACTCAATTACAGTTCTTC. This chain links TRBV5-1 with TRBJ2-1; D perhaps matches TRBD2 (6 bases). Trimming cost V 0 bases and J 13 bases, with 14 bases left between them. The CDR3 sequence is 13 residues long. The germline CDR1 and CDR2 sequences are SGHRS and YFSETQ.

Only a few counts were recorded for this clone. The gene calls are TRBV7-2 and TRBJ2-1, with 8 bases aligning to TRBD1. This CDR3 has 15 residues. Germline assignment: CDR1 SGHTA and CDR2 FQGNSA. With V trimmed by 5 bases and J by 1 base, 4 bases remained unmatched. The CDR3 nucleotides are TGTGCCAGCAGCGAGGGACAGGATTCCTACAATGAGCAGTTCTTC. It specifies CASSEGQDSYNEQFF. Drawing the rest from reference TRBV7-2 and TRBJ2-1, the complete variable domain is GAGVSQSPSNKVTEKGKDVELRCDPISGHTALYWYRQSLGQGLEFLIYFQGNSAPDKSGLPSDRFSAERTGGSVSTLTIQRTQQEDSAVYLCASSEGQDSYNEQFFGPGTRLTVL.

The count of this clone is one. The V and J genes are TRBV11-2 and TRBJ2-2; D is ambiguous. The germline gives CDR1 SGHAT, CDR2 FQNNGV. With 4 bases removed from V and 6 bases from J, the gap between germline ends came to 9 bases. The CDR3 covers 13 residues. The CDR3 sequence is CASSSRPAGELFF. CDR3 nucleotide sequence: TGTGCCAGCAGCTCTCGTCCAGCCGGGGAGCTGTTTTTT.